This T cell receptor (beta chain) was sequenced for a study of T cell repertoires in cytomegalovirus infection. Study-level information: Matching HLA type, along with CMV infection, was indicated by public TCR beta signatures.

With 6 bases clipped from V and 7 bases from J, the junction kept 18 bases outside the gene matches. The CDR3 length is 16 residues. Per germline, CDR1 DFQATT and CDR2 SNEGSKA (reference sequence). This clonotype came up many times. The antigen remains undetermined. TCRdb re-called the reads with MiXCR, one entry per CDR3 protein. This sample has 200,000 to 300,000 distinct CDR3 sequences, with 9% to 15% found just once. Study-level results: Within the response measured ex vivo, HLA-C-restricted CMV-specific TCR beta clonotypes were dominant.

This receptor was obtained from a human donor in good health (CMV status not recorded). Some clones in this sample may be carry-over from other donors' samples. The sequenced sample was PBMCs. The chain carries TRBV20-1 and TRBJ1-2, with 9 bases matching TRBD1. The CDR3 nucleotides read TGCAGTGCCCGAAACCTACAGGGGGCTCTGCATTTTGGCTACACCTTC. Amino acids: CSARNLQGALHFGYTF.